These 20 T cell receptor beta chains share one sample of origin, sequenced in a study of T cell responses to AZD1222 COVID-19 vaccine. The assay was immunoSEQ multiplex PCR, and TCRdb's table has in-frame clones only and misses some. Of 120,000 to 150,000 clones in the sample, 75% to 95% were seen once. This specimen consisted of peripheral blood, obtained on day 0 of MenACWY control vaccination. These receptors originate from an adult in good health.

The rearrangement links TRBV30 to TRBJ1-4; D might be TRBD1 (5 bases). Germline V lookup: CDR1 GTSNPN, CDR2 SVGIG (reference sequence). Trimming removed 5 bases from V and 7 bases from J, with 11 bases in between. The CDR3 runs to 12 residues. The CDR3 region is CAWDGGGEKLFF. CDR3 DNA: TGTGCCTGGGACGGGGGGGGTGAAAAACTGTTTTTT. Full variable domain (outside the CDR3, taken from reference TRBV30 and TRBJ1-4): SQTIHQWPATLVQPVGSPLSLECTVEGTSNPNLYWYRQAAGRGLQLLFYSVGIGQISSEVPQNLSASRPQDRQFILSSKKLLLSDSGFYLCAWDGGGEKLFFGSGTQLSVL.

The chain uses TRBV9 and TRBJ1-1; 9 nucleotides align to TRBD1. From germline, CDR1 is SGDLS and CDR2 YYNGEE. This CDR3 is 16 amino acids long. V gave up 1 base and J gave up 5 bases; unmatched junction bases: 9. The CDR3 loop is CASSVRGQGLETEAFF. In nucleotides, the CDR3 is TGTGCCAGCAGCGTACGGGGACAGGGCCTTGAGACTGAAGCTTTCTTT.

The chain has TRBV29-1 and TRBJ1-1; D unresolved. Germline lookup yields CDR1 SQVTM and CDR2 ANQGSEA. Between the trimmed V and J ends, which lost 7 bases and 1 base, there was a span of 7 bases. This CDR3 contains 11 residues. CDR3: CSARGNTEAFF. CDR3 DNA sequence: TGCAGCGCAAGAGGGAACACTGAAGCTTTCTTT.

The chain carries TRBV7-3 and TRBJ2-2; D is perhaps TRBD2 (5 bases). The germline CDR1 and CDR2 sequences are SGHTA and FQGTGA. Trimming stripped 0 bases from V and 6 bases from J, with 11 bases between. CDR3 size: 15 residues. The CDR3 region has the DNA TGTGCCAGCAGCTTAACCCTAGCTGGGTCCGGGGAGCTGTTTTTT. As protein: CASSLTLAGSGELFF.

The chain employs TRBV7-9 and TRBJ2-1; TRBD1 matches at 9 bases. The CDR3 runs 15 residues. CDR1 is SEHNR, CDR2 FQNEAQ, per germline (reference sequence). The J segment lost 7 bases and the V segment lost 4 bases, leaving 8 bases of the junction unmatched. CDR3 protein: CASSSWTGARNEQFF. The CDR3 DNA is TGTGCCAGCAGCTCGTGGACAGGGGCTAGAAATGAGCAGTTCTTC.

The chain uses TRBV19 and TRBJ2-1, with TRBD1 identical over 7 bases. The V gene's germline CDR1 is LNHDA and CDR2 SQIVND (reference sequence). The CDR3 has 14 amino acids. Losses at the gene ends were 9 bases for V and 1 base for J; bases not matched to a gene: 6. The CDR3 spells CASQARGSYNEQFF. CDR3 DNA: TGTGCCAGCCAGGCCAGGGGGTCCTACAATGAGCAGTTCTTC.

CDR3 DNA sequence: TGTGCCAGCAGTGAATGGGGGGGAACGTTCTCTGGAAACACCATATATTTT. Translating gives CASSEWGGTFSGNTIYF. The chain recombines TRBV2 with TRBJ1-3, with a weak D call TRBD1 (5 bases). Trimming stripped 2 bases from V and 0 bases from J, with 14 bases between. This CDR3 spans 17 amino acids. Germline V lookup: CDR1 SNHLY, CDR2 FYNNEI.

The chain has TRBV30 and TRBJ1-5, with 7 bases aligning to TRBD1. V was pared by 0 bases and J by 8 bases, with 16 bases of the junction left unmatched. Germline CDR1 GTSNPN, CDR2 SVGIG (reference sequence). The CDR3 covers 17 residues. CDR3 residues: CAWSVRFPRQGAKPQHF. Here the CDR3 DNA reads TGTGCCTGGAGTGTACGGTTCCCTCGACAGGGAGCAAAGCCCCAGCATTTT.

The chain joins TRBV28 to TRBJ1-6, with 7 bases that match TRBD1. This CDR3 spans 15 amino acids. Trimming at V came to 2 bases and at J to 16 bases, leaving 14 bases not matched to a gene. The V gene's germline CDR1 is MDHEN and CDR2 SYDVKM. For the CDR3, the DNA is TGTGCCAGCAGTTTAAGCCCCGACGGGACAGTGAAACTCCACTTT. Translation gives CASSLSPDGTVKLHF.

The CDR3 sequence: CASSLRGGTDTQYF. The CDR3 DNA reads TGTGCCAGCAGCTTACGGGGGGGGACAGATACGCAGTATTTT. The chain recombines TRBV11-2 with TRBJ2-3; 8 positions agree with TRBD2. Germline CDR1 is SGHAT and CDR2 is FQNNGV. This CDR3 is 14 amino acids long. V shed 2 bases and J 3 bases; nucleotides not matched to a gene: 1.

In its sample, this clone was seen once. The chain joins TRBV19 to TRBJ2-2, with TRBD1 matching 9 bases. Germline values: CDR1 LNHDA, CDR2 SQIVND (reference sequence). The V segment lost 6 bases and the J segment 7 bases; nucleotides outside the gene matches: 9. This CDR3 has 15 residues. The CDR3 loop is CASSPDRGKIGELFF. Written as DNA, the CDR3 is TGTGCCAGTAGCCCGGACAGGGGAAAGATCGGGGAGCTGTTTTTT.

The chain recombines TRBV5-1 with TRBJ2-3; TRBD1 matches 10 bases. With 0 bases clipped from V and 2 bases from J, the junction kept 6 bases outside the gene matches. The CDR3 spans 17 residues. Germline CDR1 is SGHRS and CDR2 is YFSETQ. The CDR3 coding sequence is TGCGCCAGCAGCTTGGGGGGGACAGGGGTCCCCACAGATACGCAGTATTTT. This sequence encodes CASSLGGTGVPTDTQYF.

V and J are TRBV5-5 and TRBJ2-1, with 8 bases that match TRBD1. The V gene end was trimmed by 0 bases and the J gene end by 9 bases; junction bases not matched to a gene: 8. In germline, CDR1 is SGHKS, CDR2 YYEKEE (reference sequence). This CDR3 region has 15 residues. The DNA for the CDR3 is TGTGCCAGCAGCTTGGCGCGTGGCAGGGGGCTTGAGCAGTTCTTC. Translated, it gives CASSLARGRGLEQFF.

The chain combines TRBV5-1 with TRBJ1-4; 9 bases are shared with TRBD1. The J segment lost 8 bases and the V segment lost 4 bases, leaving 6 bases of the junction unmatched. The CDR3 is 14 residues long. CDR1 and CDR2 from the germline V gene are SGHRS and YFSETQ. CDR3 loop: CASSTDRGDEKLFF. The CDR3 bases are TGCGCCAGCAGCACGGACAGGGGCGACGAAAAACTGTTTTTT. Looking up the rest from reference TRBV5-1 and TRBJ1-4 gives the full variable domain: KAGVTQTPRYLIKTRGQQVTLSCSPISGHRSVSWYQQTPGQGLQFLFEYFSETQRNKGNFPGRFSGRQFSNSRSEMNVSTLELGDSALYLCASSTDRGDEKLFFGSGTQLSVL.

The chain uses TRBV10-3 and TRBJ2-5, with a weak D call TRBD2 (5 bases). Per germline, CDR1 ENHRY and CDR2 SYGVKD. V was shortened by 8 bases and J by 5 bases, with 15 bases between the two germline ends. The CDR3 extends over 13 amino acids. The CDR3 DNA sequence: TGTGCCATCGGGCGGGCCCCCGCGGAGACCCAGTACTTC. Translated, it gives CAIGRAPAETQYF.

V gene TRBV7-9 combines with J gene TRBJ2-1, with D possibly TRBD2 on 5 matching bases. The V gene's germline CDR1 is SEHNR and CDR2 FQNEAQ (reference sequence). The CDR3 has 13 residues. V lost 4 bases and J lost 9, with 13 bases in between. Here the CDR3 reads CASSSRGWGEQFF. CDR3 in DNA: TGTGCCAGCAGCTCACGGGGTTGGGGTGAGCAGTTCTTC.

This clone was picked up one time. The J gene is TRBJ1-2, the V gene TRBV11-2; TRBD1 might be the D (6 bases). The CDR3 has 13 residues. Germline V gene lookup returns CDR1 SGHAT and CDR2 FQNNGV. V dropped 4 bases and J dropped 8 bases, with 14 bases sitting between them. The CDR3 here is CASSYGQYQGYTF. Here the CDR3 DNA reads TGTGCCAGCAGCTATGGACAGTATCAGGGCTACACCTTC.

This rearrangement joins TRBV21-1 to TRBJ2-7; TRBD1 reflects the table's D call only, with no check against the DNA. TRBV21-1 is a pseudogene segment. The CDR3 runs 13 residues. CDR3 nucleotide sequence: TGTGCCAGCAGCGAAGACAGGGGCTACGAGCAGTACTTC. Translation: CASSEDRGYEQYF.

In its sample, this clone was seen once. V and J are TRBV2 and TRBJ2-5; unclear D gene. Trimming stripped 4 bases from V and 1 base from J, with 1 base between. The CDR3 is made up of 11 amino acids. Germline V gene lookup returns CDR1 SNHLY and CDR2 FYNNEI. Here the CDR3 reads CASSVQETQYF. DNA for the CDR3: TGTGCCAGCAGTGTCCAAGAGACCCAGTACTTC.

V and J are TRBV6-5 and TRBJ1-2, with D possibly being TRBD1 (6 bases). This CDR3 region has 13 residues. Trimming pared 6 bases from V and 7 bases from J, leaving 15 bases between. The V gene's germline CDR1 is MNHEY and CDR2 SVGAGI. For the CDR3, the DNA is TGTGCCAGCAGGGGGACACTTGGTGGTGGCTACACCTTC. It codes for CASRGTLGGGYTF.